Listed below are T cell receptor beta chains from one sample, sequenced in a study of shared clonotypes between healthy human individuals. Only in-frame clones appear in the TCRdb table, and some are missing; sequencing was by immunoSEQ multiplex PCR. The sample has about half a million clones; more than 70% are singletons. Sequencing used PBMCs. Receptor source: a woman aged 40 to 50 in good health. Some clones in this sample may be carry-over from other donors' samples. CDR3s include the opening cysteine and the closing phenylalanine or tryptophan. The D gene is left open where the match is weak. A clone size is listed for some rows: how often the clone was seen (once, few, many), or a class if it is expanded.

V	size	D	J	CDR3	DNA
TRBV7-1	NA	NA	TRBJ1-1	CASSFSVGTEAFF	TGTGCCAGCAGCTTTTCGGTGGGCACTGAAGCTTTCTTT
TRBV30	NA	NA	TRBJ2-7	CAWSVGRTYEQYF	TGTGCCTGGAGTGTCGGTAGGACCTACGAGCAGTACTTC
TRBV7-9	NA	NA	TRBJ2-2	CASSLAGGSANTGELFF	TGTGCCAGCAGCTTAGCGGGAGGCAGCGCGAACACCGGGGAGCTGTTTTTT
TRBV7-8	NA	NA	TRBJ2-7	CASSLVASLGVYEQYF	TGTGCCAGCAGCTTAGTTGCTAGCCTGGGAGTGTACGAGCAGTACTTC
TRBV10-2	few	NA	TRBJ2-7	CASSGATPGSYEQYF	TGCGCCAGCAGTGGCGCCACACCCGGCAGTTACGAGCAGTACTTC
TRBV5-4	NA	TRBD2	TRBJ2-1	CASSLALAGEVREQFF	TGTGCCAGCAGTTTGGCACTAGCGGGAGAGGTGCGAGAGCAGTTCTTC
TRBV28	NA	NA	TRBJ1-2	CASSVGYGYTF	TGTGCCAGCAGTGTCGGGTATGGCTACACCTTC
TRBV7-9	few	NA	TRBJ2-2	CASSFVGNTGELFF	TGTGCCAGCAGCTTCGTGGGAAACACCGGGGAGCTGTTTTTT
TRBV28	NA	NA	TRBJ1-1	CASSPPGAMNTEAFF	TGTGCCAGCAGTCCCCCAGGCGCCATGAACACTGAAGCTTTCTTT
TRBV11-3	NA	NA	TRBJ2-7	CASRASGYEQYF	TGTGCCAGCAGGGCGAGTGGTTACGAGCAGTACTTC
TRBV30	NA	TRBD1	TRBJ2-7	CAWSVGQGGGEQYF	TGTGCCTGGAGTGTAGGACAGGGAGGCGGCGAGCAGTACTTC
TRBV10-3	NA	NA	TRBJ1-1	CAISQTERNTEAFF	TGTGCCATCAGCCAGACAGAGCGGAACACTGAAGCTTTCTTT
TRBV7-7	once	NA	TRBJ2-3	CASSLDALADTQYF	TGTGCCAGCAGCTTAGATGCTCTGGCCGATACGCAGTATTTT
TRBV23-1	NA	TRBD1	TRBJ1-2	CASSQDAEGALGYTF	TGCGCCAGCAGCCAAGATGCCGAGGGGGCTTTGGGCTACACCTTC
TRBV6-1	once	NA	TRBJ1-1	CASSMGPYGAFF	TGTGCCAGCAGTATGGGGCCCTACGGGGCTTTCTTT
TRBV9	NA	TRBD2	TRBJ2-7	CASSGGTSGQYEQYF	TGTGCCAGCAGCGGGGGGACTAGCGGCCAGTACGAGCAGTACTTC
TRBV7-9	few	TRBD2	TRBJ2-1	CASSFTSGRGEQFF	TGTGCCAGCAGCTTCACTAGCGGGAGAGGAGAGCAGTTCTTC
TRBV7-8	few	TRBD1	TRBJ1-3	CASSIRDRDFSGNTIYF	TGTGCCAGCAGCATCCGGGACAGGGATTTTTCCGGAAACACCATATATTTT
TRBV30	once	NA	TRBJ1-1	CAWIDMGHGGVRNTEAFF	TGTGCCTGGATTGATATGGGACACGGGGGGGTTCGGAACACTGAAGCTTTCTTT
TRBV30	once	NA	TRBJ1-3	CAWSRSLGNTIYF	TGTGCCTGGAGTAGGAGTTTGGGAAACACCATATATTTT
TRBV7-3	NA	NA	TRBJ2-3	CASSFGSATDTQYF	TGTGCCAGCAGCTTCGGGTCCGCCACAGATACGCAGTATTTT
TRBV19	many	NA	TRBJ2-1	CASRARGGVAREQFF	TGTGCCAGTAGGGCCCGAGGGGGGGTTGCGCGGGAGCAGTTCTTC
TRBV19	NA	NA	TRBJ1-1	CASSIYRNTEAFF	TGTGCCAGTAGTATCTACCGCAACACTGAAGCTTTCTTT
TRBV28	NA	NA	TRBJ2-1	CASSLRPSNEQFF	TGTGCCAGCAGTTTACGCCCGAGCAATGAGCAGTTCTTC
TRBV11-2	NA	NA	TRBJ1-3	CASSLWRNTIYF	TGTGCCAGCAGCTTATGGAGAAACACCATATATTTT
TRBV7-9	once	TRBD2	TRBJ2-7	CASSWTSGSEQYF	TGTGCCAGCAGCTGGACTAGCGGGAGCGAGCAGTACTTC
TRBV2	NA	NA	TRBJ2-7	CASNKAGDPYEQYF	TGTGCCAGCAACAAAGCGGGTGATCCCTACGAGCAGTACTTC
TRBV7-2	NA	NA	TRBJ1-1	CASSLGLGATGTEAFF	TGTGCCAGCAGCTTAGGGTTGGGGGCTACGGGCACTGAAGCTTTCTTT
TRBV21-1	NA	NA	TRBJ1-1	CASPTRTGPYEAFF	TGTGCCAGCCCTACCCGAACCGGGCCCTATGAAGCTTTCTTT
TRBV6-4	NA	TRBD1	TRBJ2-3	CASSSGQGADTQYF	TGTGCCAGCAGTTCCGGACAGGGGGCGGATACGCAGTATTTT
TRBV27	many	NA	TRBJ2-7	CASSSVGSAYYEQYF	TGTGCCAGCAGTTCGGTGGGGTCGGCGTACTACGAGCAGTACTTC
TRBV18	NA	NA	TRBJ1-3	CASSPGASGNTIYF	TGTGCCAGCTCACCTGGGGCCTCTGGAAACACCATATATTTT
TRBV28	NA	NA	TRBJ2-7	CATRGRAKSYEQYF	TGTGCCACACGGGGGCGGGCAAAATCCTACGAGCAGTACTTC
TRBV7-9	NA	NA	TRBJ1-2	CASSSSNLGYTF	TGTGCCAGCAGCTCGTCGAATTTAGGCTACACCTTC
TRBV4-2	once	TRBD1	TRBJ1-1	CASSQGTGGDNTEAFF	TGTGCCAGCAGCCAGGGAACAGGGGGGGATAACACTGAAGCTTTCTTT
TRBV7-2	NA	TRBD1	TRBJ2-1	CASSSQGGEGNEQFF	TGTGCCAGCAGTTCACAGGGGGGCGAGGGGAATGAGCAGTTCTTC
TRBV9	many	NA	TRBJ1-2	CASTLSDGGGFYGYTF	TGTGCCAGCACCCTTTCCGACGGGGGGGGATTCTATGGCTACACCTTC
TRBV2	many	NA	TRBJ2-2	CATSREAGELFF	TGTGCCACCTCCCGCGAAGCCGGGGAGCTGTTTTTT
TRBV7-2	NA	NA	TRBJ1-3	CASSLVGAGGNTIYF	TGTGCCAGCAGCTTAGTGGGGGCTGGTGGAAACACCATATATTTT
TRBV2	once	NA	TRBJ2-6	CASSEEAGSSGANVLTF	TGTGCCAGCAGTGAAGAGGCAGGCAGCTCTGGGGCCAACGTCCTGACTTTC
TRBV6-5	few	NA	TRBJ1-2	CASRHDGNYGYTF	TGTGCCAGCAGACACGACGGTAACTATGGCTACACCTTC
TRBV5-1	NA	NA	TRBJ2-2	CASSLVAKSPGELFF	TGCGCCAGCAGCTTGGTTGCAAAATCCCCCGGGGAGCTGTTTTTT
TRBV6-1	NA	TRBD2	TRBJ2-1	CASRVAGGPIEFF	TGTGCCAGCAGGGTAGCGGGAGGGCCAATTGAGTTCTTC
TRBV7-6	NA	TRBD2	TRBJ2-1	CASRTLAGGPYEQFF	TGTGCCAGCAGAACACTAGCGGGAGGGCCCTATGAGCAGTTCTTC
TRBV5-1	NA	NA	TRBJ2-1	CASSLGSGPSYNEQFF	TGCGCCAGCAGCTTGGGTTCGGGACCCTCCTACAATGAGCAGTTCTTC
TRBV2	NA	NA	TRBJ2-1	CACLSGNEQFF	TGTGCCTGCTTAAGTGGGAATGAGCAGTTCTTC
TRBV18	once	NA	TRBJ2-3	CASSGDPLLTDTQYF	TGTGCCAGCTCAGGGGACCCTCTACTCACAGATACGCAGTATTTT
TRBV7-9	NA	NA	TRBJ2-1	CASSLVRFEQFF	TGTGCCAGCAGCTTAGTAAGGTTTGAGCAGTTCTTC
TRBV7-3	NA	NA	TRBJ2-2	CASSPMDGNTGELFF	TGTGCCAGCAGCCCTATGGACGGTAACACCGGGGAGCTGTTTTTT
TRBV11-2	NA	TRBD2	TRBJ2-1	CACTSGITLGYNEQFF	TGTGCCTGCACTAGCGGGATCACCCTAGGGTACAATGAGCAGTTCTTC
TRBV2	NA	NA	TRBJ2-5	CASSPDPIGTQYF	TGTGCCAGCAGTCCGGACCCAATCGGGACCCAGTACTTC
TRBV6-4	NA	NA	TRBJ1-2	CASSEASTGGYGYTF	TGTGCCAGCAGTGAAGCATCGACCGGCGGGTATGGCTACACCTTC
TRBV15	NA	NA	TRBJ2-7	CATRGGHFYEQYF	TGTGCCACCAGAGGGGGACATTTTTACGAGCAGTACTTC
TRBV7-2	once	NA	TRBJ2-7	CASSLPQGEQYF	TGTGCCAGCAGCTTGCCCCAAGGGGAGCAGTACTTC
TRBV5-4	NA	NA	TRBJ2-3	CASSLAGAGVTDTQYF	TGTGCCAGCAGCTTGGCGGGAGCAGGGGTCACAGATACGCAGTATTTT
TRBV11-2	NA	TRBD1	TRBJ2-7	CASSFGTGRTYEQYF	TGTGCCAGCAGTTTCGGGACAGGGAGAACCTACGAGCAGTACTTC
TRBV5-1	NA	TRBD2	TRBJ2-7	CASSSATSGSSYEQYF	TGCGCCAGCAGCTCCGCTACTAGCGGTTCCTCCTACGAGCAGTACTTC
TRBV27	NA	NA	TRBJ2-2	CASSLSGARNTGELFF	TGTGCCAGCAGTTTATCGGGGGCGAGGAACACCGGGGAGCTGTTTTTT